This TCR beta chain was observed in a study of shared clonotypes between healthy human individuals. Adult Caucasians living in Nashville, Tennessee made up all of the donors. General study points: The sharing of about 5% of naive CD4 clonotypes was seen across a handful of donors.

Deep-level settings were used for running the assay. Sorted subsets were amplified in replicate PCRs using 200 to 250 ng DNA, approximately 30,000 T cell genomes. Assay used: immunoSEQ multiplex PCR; TCRdb lists only in-frame clones, some missing. Among about 2 million clones, 85% to 95% were seen once, and the ten largest hold approximately 0.13%. As to this clone: Its antigen is unknown. Its ends do not fully match the called genes, so a read error is possible.

The CDR3 covers 14 residues. Germline CDR1 reads MDHEN; CDR2 reads SYDVKM. The TCR comes from a young man in good health. Sequenced material: naive CD4+ T cells sorted from blood. Subset indicated: CD45RA+ positively selected. The chain has TRBV28 and TRBJ1-1; D may be TRBD1 (5 bases). The CDR3 nucleotides read TGTGCCAGCAGGTTATTTCAGGGCACCACTGAAGCTTTCTTT. Protein product: CASRLFQGTTEAFF. The entire variable domain, with the rest obtained from reference TRBV28 and TRBJ1-1, is as follows: DVKVTQSSRYLVKRTGEKVFLECVQDMDHENMFWYRQDPGLGLRLIYFSYDVKMKEKGDIPEGYSVSREKKERFSLILESASTNQTSMYLCASRLFQGTTEAFFGQGTRLTVV.